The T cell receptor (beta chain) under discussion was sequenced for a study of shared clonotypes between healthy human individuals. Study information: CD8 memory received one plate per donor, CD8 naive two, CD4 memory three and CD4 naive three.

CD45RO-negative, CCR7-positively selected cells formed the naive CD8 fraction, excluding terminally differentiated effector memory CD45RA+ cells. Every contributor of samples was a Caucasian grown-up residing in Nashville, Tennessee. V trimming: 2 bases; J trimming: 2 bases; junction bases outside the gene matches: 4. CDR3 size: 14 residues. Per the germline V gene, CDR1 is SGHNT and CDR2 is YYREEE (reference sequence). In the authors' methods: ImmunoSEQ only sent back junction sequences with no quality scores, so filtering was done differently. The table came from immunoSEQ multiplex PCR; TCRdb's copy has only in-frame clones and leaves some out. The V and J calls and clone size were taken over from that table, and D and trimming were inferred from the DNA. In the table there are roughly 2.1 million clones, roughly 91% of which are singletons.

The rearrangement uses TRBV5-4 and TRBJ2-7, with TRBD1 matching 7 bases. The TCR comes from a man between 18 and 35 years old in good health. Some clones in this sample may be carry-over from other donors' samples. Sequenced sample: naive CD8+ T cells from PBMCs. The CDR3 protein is CASSFLQGTYEQYF. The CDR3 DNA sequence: TGTGCCAGCAGCTTCCTACAGGGGACCTACGAGCAGTACTTC. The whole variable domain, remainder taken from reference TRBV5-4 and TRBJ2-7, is ETGVTQSPTHLIKTRGQQVTLRCSSQSGHNTVSWYQQALGQGPQFIFQYYREEENGRGNFPPRFSGLQFPNYSSELNVNALELDDSALYLCASSFLQGTYEQYFGPGTRLTVT.